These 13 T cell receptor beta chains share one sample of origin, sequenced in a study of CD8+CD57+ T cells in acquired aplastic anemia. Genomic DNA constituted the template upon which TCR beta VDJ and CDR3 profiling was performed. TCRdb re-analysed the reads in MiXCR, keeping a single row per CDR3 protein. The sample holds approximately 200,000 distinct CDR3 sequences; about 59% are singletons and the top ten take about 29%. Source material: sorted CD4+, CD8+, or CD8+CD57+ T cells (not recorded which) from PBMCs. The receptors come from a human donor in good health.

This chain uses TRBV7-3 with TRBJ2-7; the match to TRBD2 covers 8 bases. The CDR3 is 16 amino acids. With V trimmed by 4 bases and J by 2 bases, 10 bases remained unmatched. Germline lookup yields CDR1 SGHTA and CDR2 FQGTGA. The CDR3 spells CASSSYPTSATYEQYF. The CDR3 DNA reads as TGTGCCAGCAGCTCTTACCCGACTAGCGCTACCTACGAGCAGTACTTC.

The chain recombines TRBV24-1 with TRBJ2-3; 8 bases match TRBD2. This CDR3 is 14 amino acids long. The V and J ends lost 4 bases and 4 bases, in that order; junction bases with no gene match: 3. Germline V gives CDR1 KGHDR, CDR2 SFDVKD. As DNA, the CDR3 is TGTGCCACCAGTGACGCGACTAGCGCAGATACGCAGTATTTT. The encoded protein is CATSDATSADTQYF.

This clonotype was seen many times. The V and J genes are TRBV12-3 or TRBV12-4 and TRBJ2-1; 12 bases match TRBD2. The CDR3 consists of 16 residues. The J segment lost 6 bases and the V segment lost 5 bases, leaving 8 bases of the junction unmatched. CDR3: CASSPLAGGSGNEQFF. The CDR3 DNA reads TGTGCCAGCAGTCCCCTAGCGGGGGGGTCAGGCAATGAGCAGTTCTTC.

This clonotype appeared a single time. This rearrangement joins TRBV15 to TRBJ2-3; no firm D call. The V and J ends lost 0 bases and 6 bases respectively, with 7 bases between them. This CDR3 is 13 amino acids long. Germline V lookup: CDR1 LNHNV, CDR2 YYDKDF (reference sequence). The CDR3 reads CATSRDQRDTQYF. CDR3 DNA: TGTGCCACCAGCAGAGATCAGAGGGATACGCAGTATTTT.

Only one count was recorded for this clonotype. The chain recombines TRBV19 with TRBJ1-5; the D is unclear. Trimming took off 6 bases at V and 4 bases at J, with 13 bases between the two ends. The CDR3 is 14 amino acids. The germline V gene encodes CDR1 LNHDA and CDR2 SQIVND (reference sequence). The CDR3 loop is CASRGGIGNQPQHF. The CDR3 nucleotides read TGTGCCAGTAGGGGAGGAATCGGAAATCAGCCCCAGCATTTT.

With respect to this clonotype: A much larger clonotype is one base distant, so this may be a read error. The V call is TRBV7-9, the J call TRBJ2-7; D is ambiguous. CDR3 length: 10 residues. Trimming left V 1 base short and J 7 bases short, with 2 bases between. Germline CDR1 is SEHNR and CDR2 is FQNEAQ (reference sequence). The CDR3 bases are TGTGCCAGCAGCTTAGTTGAGCAGTACTTC. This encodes CASSLVEQYF.

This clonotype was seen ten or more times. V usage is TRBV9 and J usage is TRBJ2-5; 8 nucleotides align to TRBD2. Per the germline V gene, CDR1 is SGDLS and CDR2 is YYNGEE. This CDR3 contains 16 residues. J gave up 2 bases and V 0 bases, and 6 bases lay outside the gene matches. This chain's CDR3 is CASSVGNGGGQETQYF. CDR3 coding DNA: TGTGCCAGCAGCGTAGGAAACGGGGGGGGACAAGAGACCCAGTACTTC. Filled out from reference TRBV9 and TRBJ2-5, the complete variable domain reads DSGVTQTPKHLITATGQRVTLRCSPRSGDLSVYWYQQSLDQGLQFLIQYYNGEERAKGNILERFSAQQFPDLHSELNLSSLELGDSALYFCASSVGNGGGQETQYFGPGTRLLVL.

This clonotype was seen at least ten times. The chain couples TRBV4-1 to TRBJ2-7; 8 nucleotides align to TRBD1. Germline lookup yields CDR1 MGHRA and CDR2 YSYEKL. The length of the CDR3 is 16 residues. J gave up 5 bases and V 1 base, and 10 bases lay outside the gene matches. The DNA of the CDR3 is TGCGCCAGCAGCCAAGGTTTCGGACAGGGCTTCCACGAGCAGTACTTC. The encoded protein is CASSQGFGQGFHEQYF.

The DNA of the CDR3 is TGTGCCAGCCGATCTTTCGGACAGGGCAATCAGCCCCAGCATTTT. This sequence encodes CASRSFGQGNQPQHF. The chain links TRBV27 to TRBJ1-5, with 7 bases lining up with TRBD1. After removal of 8 bases from V and 2 bases from J, the junction contained 9 bases not matched to a gene. CDR3 size: 15 residues. CDR1 is MNHEY and CDR2 is SMNVEV in the germline V gene (reference sequence).

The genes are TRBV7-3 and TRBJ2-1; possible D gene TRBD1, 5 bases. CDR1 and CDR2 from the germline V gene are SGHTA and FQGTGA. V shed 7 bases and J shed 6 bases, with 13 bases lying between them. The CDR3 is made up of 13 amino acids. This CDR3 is CASKKGQGNEQFF. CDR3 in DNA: TGTGCCAGCAAGAAGGGGCAGGGCAATGAGCAGTTCTTC.

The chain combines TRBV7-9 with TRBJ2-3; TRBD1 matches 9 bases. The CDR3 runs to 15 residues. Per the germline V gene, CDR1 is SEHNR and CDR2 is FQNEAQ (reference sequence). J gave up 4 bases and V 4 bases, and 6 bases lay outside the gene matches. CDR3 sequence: CASSSGGQGPDTQYF. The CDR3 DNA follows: TGTGCCAGCAGCTCCGGGGGACAGGGTCCAGATACGCAGTATTTT.

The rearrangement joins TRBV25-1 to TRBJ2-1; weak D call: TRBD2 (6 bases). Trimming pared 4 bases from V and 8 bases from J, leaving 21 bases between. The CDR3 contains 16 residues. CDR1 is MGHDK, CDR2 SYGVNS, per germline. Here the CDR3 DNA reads TGTGCCAGCAGTGCGGGAGCTAGCCCTTGGAGCGATGAGCAGTTCTTC. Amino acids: CASSAGASPWSDEQFF.

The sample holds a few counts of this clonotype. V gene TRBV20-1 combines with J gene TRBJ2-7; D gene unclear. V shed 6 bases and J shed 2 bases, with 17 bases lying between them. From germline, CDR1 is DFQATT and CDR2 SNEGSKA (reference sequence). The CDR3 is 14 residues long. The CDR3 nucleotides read TGCAGTGCACCTGTATCGGCGGCCCCCTACGAGCAGTACTTC. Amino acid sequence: CSAPVSAAPYEQYF.